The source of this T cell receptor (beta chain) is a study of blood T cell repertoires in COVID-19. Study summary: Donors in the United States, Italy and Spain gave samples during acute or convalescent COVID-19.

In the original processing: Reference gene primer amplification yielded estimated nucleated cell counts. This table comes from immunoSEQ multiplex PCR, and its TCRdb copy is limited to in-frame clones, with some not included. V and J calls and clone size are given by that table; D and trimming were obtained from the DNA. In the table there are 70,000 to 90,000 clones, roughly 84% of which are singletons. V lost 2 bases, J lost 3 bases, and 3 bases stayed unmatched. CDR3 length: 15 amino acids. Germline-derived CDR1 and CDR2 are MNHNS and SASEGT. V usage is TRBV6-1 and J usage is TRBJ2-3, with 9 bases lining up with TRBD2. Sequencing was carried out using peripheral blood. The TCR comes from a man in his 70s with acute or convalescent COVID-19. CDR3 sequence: CASSELAGPTDTQYF. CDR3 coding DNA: TGTGCCAGCAGTGAACTAGCGGGGCCAACAGATACGCAGTATTTT.